The 21 T cell receptor beta chains listed next were all sequenced from one sample in a study of T cell repertoires in cytomegalovirus infection (dated by TCRdb to the late 2010s). The sequencer listed for this sample is Illumina HiSeq 1500. Clones were called with MiXCR by TCRdb after fastp trimmed the public reads at Q25, and only in-frame beta chains were retained. Rows are unified per CDR3 protein, each entry keeping the most common DNA and genes. Across this sample there are 55,000 to 85,000 distinct CDR3 sequences, with 4% seen only once. About 22% of the sample belongs to the ten largest clones. Sequences were obtained from PBMCs. Receptors originate from a human donor in good health (CMV status not recorded). Some clones in this sample may be carry-over from other donors' samples.

About this clonotype itself: A much larger clonotype is one base distant, so this may be a read error. The V and J genes are TRBV7-2 and TRBJ1-5, with D maybe TRBD1 (5 bases). Germline V gives CDR1 SGHTA, CDR2 FQGNSA. V was trimmed by 4 bases and J by 3 bases, leaving 7 bases between them. The CDR3 sequence is 13 residues long. The CDR3 loop is CASSYGANQPQHF. CDR3 coding DNA: TGTGCCAGCAGCTACGGGGCCAATCAGCCCCAGCATTTT.

This clonotype was seen repeatedly, ten times or more. This chain uses TRBV11-2 with TRBJ2-1; TRBD2 matches 9 bases. This CDR3 has 16 amino acids. Per germline, CDR1 SGHAT and CDR2 FQNNGV. Trimming took 2 bases from V and 4 from J; bases not matched to a gene: 6. The CDR3 sequence: CASSLIASGMYNEQFF. As DNA, the CDR3 is TGTGCCAGCAGCTTAATTGCTAGCGGGATGTACAATGAGCAGTTCTTC.

By sample fraction, this clonotype is medium-sized. This chain joins TRBV7-2 and TRBJ2-3; D unresolved. Germline V gene lookup returns CDR1 SGHTA and CDR2 FQGNSA. Trimming removed 4 bases at V and 6 bases at J, with 11 bases between. CDR3 size: 13 residues. The chain's CDR3 is CASSSFQPDTQYF. CDR3 nucleotides: TGTGCCAGCAGCTCTTTCCAACCTGATACGCAGTATTTT.

The table lists this clonotype with many counts. The chain has TRBV28 and TRBJ1-2, with 10 bases identical to TRBD1. The V and J ends lost 7 bases and 5 bases, in that order; junction bases with no gene match: 10. Germline V CDR1 and CDR2: MDHEN, SYDVKM. This CDR3 contains 15 residues. CDR3 in amino acids: CASNIGQGVGYGYTF. As DNA, the CDR3 is TGTGCCAGCAATATCGGACAGGGGGTGGGTTATGGCTACACCTTC.

Ten or more counts support this clonotype. The CDR3 protein is CASSLGLAGVSYNEQFF. CDR3 bases: TGTGCCAGCAGCTTGGGACTAGCGGGAGTCTCCTACAATGAGCAGTTCTTC. J is TRBJ2-1 and V is TRBV11-3, with 14 bases aligning to TRBD2. V lost 3 bases, J lost 0 bases, and 1 base stayed unmatched. This CDR3 comprises 17 residues. Germline V lookup: CDR1 SGHNT, CDR2 YENEEA.

This clonotype has a handful of counts. V usage is TRBV10-3 and J usage is TRBJ1-1; TRBD1 matches 7 bases. This CDR3 comprises 15 residues. CDR1 and CDR2 from the germline V gene are ENHRY and SYGVKD. Germline trimming cut 10 bases from V and 5 bases from J; bases unmatched to any gene: 16. The CDR3 loop reads CASRPSDRATTEAFF. In DNA form, the CDR3 reads TGTGCCAGCCGCCCTTCTGACAGGGCCACAACTGAAGCTTTCTTT.

This clonotype was counted at least ten times. The rearrangement links TRBV7-2 to TRBJ2-5; D is possibly TRBD2 (5 bases). Germline V gene data show CDR1 as SGHTA and CDR2 as FQGNSA. V was shortened by 1 base and J by 4 bases, with 10 bases between the two germline ends. This CDR3 is 14 amino acids long. The CDR3 protein is CASSLELGRETQYF. The CDR3 nucleotides are TGTGCCAGCAGCTTAGAACTGGGGAGAGAGACCCAGTACTTC.

The table lists this clonotype with many counts. The chain uses TRBV7-2 and TRBJ1-6; D is perhaps TRBD1 (6 bases). V dropped 6 bases and J dropped 9 bases, with 18 bases sitting between them. The CDR3 loop spans 15 amino acids. The germline V gene has CDR1 SGHTA and CDR2 FQGNSA. This CDR3 reads CASRARGDNLSPLHF. The CDR3 nucleotides read TGTGCCAGCAGGGCGAGGGGGGACAATCTTTCACCCCTCCACTTT.

Ten or more counts support this clonotype. This chain connects TRBV7-2 to TRBJ2-1; D is ambiguous. Germline CDR1 and CDR2: SGHTA and FQGNSA. The CDR3 sequence is 15 residues long. V was shortened by 0 bases and J by 4 bases, with 10 bases between the two germline ends. The CDR3 loop reads CASSLASLGYNEQFF. In DNA form, the CDR3 reads TGTGCCAGCAGCTTAGCTAGCCTTGGGTACAATGAGCAGTTCTTC.

Remarks on this clonotype: It may be a read error: a sequence one base away is much more abundant. The J gene is TRBJ2-2, the V gene TRBV7-6, with 11 nucleotides matching TRBD2. V dropped 5 bases and J dropped 7; count of bases not matched to a gene: 12. The CDR3 sequence is 17 residues long. Germline V gene lookup returns CDR1 SGHVS and CDR2 FNYEAQ. The CDR3 DNA is TGTGCCAGCAGCGACCAATCACTAGCGGGAGTGGTCGGGGAGCTGTTTTTT. Residues: CASSDQSLAGVVGELFF.

This clonotype was observed many times. The chain has TRBV7-2 and TRBJ1-2, with D possibly matching TRBD1 (6 bases). The V end was cut by 5 bases, the J end by 5 bases, with 15 bases between. Germline loops: CDR1 SGHTA, CDR2 FQGNSA. CDR3 length: 14 residues. The CDR3: CASSKASGEYGYTF. In DNA, the CDR3 is TGTGCCAGCAGCAAGGCCTCAGGGGAATATGGCTACACCTTC.

This clonotype was observed at least ten times. The J gene is TRBJ2-7, the V gene TRBV29-1; 9 bases match TRBD1. V dropped 0 bases and J dropped 4; count of bases not matched to a gene: 7. The CDR3 is made up of 15 amino acids. Germline loops: CDR1 SQVTM, CDR2 ANQGSEA. CDR3 sequence: CSVEDGQGSFYEQYF. The DNA for the CDR3 is TGCAGCGTTGAAGATGGACAGGGGAGTTTTTACGAGCAGTACTTC.

This clonotype has a count of ten or more. The V gene is TRBV12-5, the J gene TRBJ2-7; no clear D gene. Germline CDR1 is LGHNT and CDR2 is FRNRAP. The CDR3 runs 13 residues. The V and J ends lost 1 base and 5 bases respectively, with 9 bases between them. The CDR3 nucleotides read TGTGCTAGTGGTTTGGAATTGGTCCACGAGCAGTACTTC. This translates into CASGLELVHEQYF. Full variable domain (outside the CDR3, taken from reference TRBV12-5 and TRBJ2-7): DARVTQTPRHKVTEMGQEVTMRCQPILGHNTVFWYRQTMMQGLELLAYFRNRAPLDDSGMPKDRFSAEMPDATLATLKIQPSEPRDSAVYFCASGLELVHEQYFGPGTRLTVT.

This clonotype has a count of ten or more. V is TRBV7-2 and J is TRBJ1-1; 8 bases line up with TRBD1. The CDR3 has 14 residues. J was trimmed by 4 bases and V by 4 bases; bases with no gene match: 5. Germline CDR1 reads SGHTA; CDR2 reads FQGNSA. This CDR3 is CASSSRGQVTEAFF. CDR3 nucleotides: TGTGCCAGCAGCTCCAGGGGGCAGGTCACTGAAGCTTTCTTT. The full variable domain, completed using reference TRBV7-2 and TRBJ1-1, is GAGVSQSPSNKVTEKGKDVELRCDPISGHTALYWYRQSLGQGLEFLIYFQGNSAPDKSGLPSDRFSAERTGGSVSTLTIQRTQQEDSAVYLCASSSRGQVTEAFFGQGTRLTVV.

Many counts were recorded for this clonotype. The chain has TRBV7-2 and TRBJ2-7; 11 positions match TRBD2. With 1 base clipped from V and 6 bases from J, the junction kept 5 bases outside the gene matches. Germline V gene data show CDR1 as SGHTA and CDR2 as FQGNSA. This CDR3 has 15 residues. CDR3 bases: TGTGCCAGCAGCTTAGGCAGGGGACTAGCGGTCGAGCAGTACTTC. Translated: CASSLGRGLAVEQYF.

The sample holds many counts of this clonotype. The chain has TRBV12-3 or TRBV12-4 and TRBJ2-2; D call uncertain. This CDR3 has 14 residues. The germline V and J ends were trimmed by 3 bases and 2 bases, with 7 bases remaining between them. This chain's CDR3 is CASSFYSNTGELFF. The CDR3 DNA reads as TGTGCCAGCAGTTTTTACAGTAACACCGGGGAGCTGTTTTTT.

This clonotype was counted between two and nine times. The gene calls are TRBV7-9 and TRBJ1-1; D remains unclear. Per the germline V gene, CDR1 is SEHNR and CDR2 is FQNEAQ (reference sequence). The CDR3 covers 12 residues. Trimming took 0 bases from V and 11 from J, leaving 10 bases between them. This chain's CDR3 is CASSLAERMAFF. Written as DNA, the CDR3 is TGTGCCAGCAGCTTAGCGGAAAGGATGGCTTTCTTT.

This clonotype was recorded many times. This chain joins TRBV7-2 and TRBJ2-5, with D perhaps matching TRBD2 (7 bases). Trimming shortened V by 5 bases and J by 5 bases, and 15 bases separated the two germline ends. The CDR3 runs to 14 residues. CDR1 is SGHTA, CDR2 FQGNSA, per germline. The CDR3 region has the DNA TGTGCCAGCAGCCGCGGAGGGGGGGCGGAGACCCAGTACTTC. This encodes CASSRGGGAETQYF.

This clonotype has a count of ten or more. The J gene is TRBJ2-3, the V gene TRBV4-3, with a possible D match to TRBD2 (7 bases). CDR1 and CDR2 (germline): LGHNA, YSLEER. V gave up 3 bases and J gave up 9 bases, with 10 bases separating them. This CDR3 contains 12 residues. The CDR3 region is CASSHRGGTQYF. The CDR3 bases are TGCGCCAGCAGCCATAGGGGGGGGACGCAGTATTTT.

At least ten counts were recorded for this clonotype. In DNA, the CDR3 is TGTGCCAGCCTCACCCCTAGGCGGGTTGAAGCTTTCTTT. It translates to CASLTPRRVEAFF. The rearrangement uses TRBV28 and TRBJ1-1; no firm D call. CDR3 length equals 13 residues. The germline V gene has CDR1 MDHEN and CDR2 SYDVKM. V was cut by 8 bases and J by 7 bases, with 17 bases left in between.

This clonotype was recorded many times. V gene TRBV19 combines with J gene TRBJ1-1; D is unclear. Germline V gene lookup returns CDR1 LNHDA and CDR2 SQIVND (reference sequence). The CDR3 is 15 residues long. The V end lost 4 bases, the J end lost 0 bases, and 12 bases lay between the germline ends. The CDR3 DNA follows: TGTGCCAGTAGTACCGACTTTCTAATGAACACTGAAGCTTTCTTT. Amino acid sequence: CASSTDFLMNTEAFF. The full variable domain, in which reference TRBV19 and TRBJ1-1 provide the parts outside the CDR3, is DGGITQSPKYLFRKEGQNVTLSCEQNLNHDAMYWYRQDPGQGLRLIYYSQIVNDFQKGDIAEGYSVSREKKESFPLTVTSAQKNPTAFYLCASSTDFLMNTEAFFGQGTRLTVV.